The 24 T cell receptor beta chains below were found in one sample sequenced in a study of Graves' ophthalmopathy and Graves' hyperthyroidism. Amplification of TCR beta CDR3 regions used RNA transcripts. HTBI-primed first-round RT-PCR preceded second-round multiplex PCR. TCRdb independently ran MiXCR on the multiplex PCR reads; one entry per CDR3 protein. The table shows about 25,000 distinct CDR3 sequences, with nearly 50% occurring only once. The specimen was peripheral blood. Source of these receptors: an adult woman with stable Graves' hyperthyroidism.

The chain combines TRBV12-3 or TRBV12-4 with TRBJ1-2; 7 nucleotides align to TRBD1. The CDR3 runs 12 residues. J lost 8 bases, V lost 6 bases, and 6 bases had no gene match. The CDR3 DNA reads TGTGCCAGCAGCATACAGGGGTGGGGCTACACCTTC. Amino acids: CASSIQGWGYTF.

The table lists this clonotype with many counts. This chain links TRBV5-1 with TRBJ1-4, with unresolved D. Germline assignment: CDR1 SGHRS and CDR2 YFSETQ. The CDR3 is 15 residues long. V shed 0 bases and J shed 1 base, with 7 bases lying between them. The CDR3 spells CASSLGRGTNEKLFF. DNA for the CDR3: TGCGCCAGCAGCTTGGGACGAGGAACTAATGAAAAACTGTTTTTT.

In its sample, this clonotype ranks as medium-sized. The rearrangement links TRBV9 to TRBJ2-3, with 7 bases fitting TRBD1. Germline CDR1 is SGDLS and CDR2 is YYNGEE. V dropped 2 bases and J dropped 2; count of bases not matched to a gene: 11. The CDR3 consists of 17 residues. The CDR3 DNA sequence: TGTGCCAGCAGCGTTGGTCCTCCCGGACAGGCCACAGATACGCAGTATTTT. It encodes CASSVGPPGQATDTQYF.

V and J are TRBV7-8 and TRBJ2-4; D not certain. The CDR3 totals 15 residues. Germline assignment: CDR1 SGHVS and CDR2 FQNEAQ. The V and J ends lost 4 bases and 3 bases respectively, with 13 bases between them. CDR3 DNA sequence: TGTGCCAGCAGCTCCTACCTCGCGGACAAAAACATTCAGTACTTC. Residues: CASSSYLADKNIQYF.

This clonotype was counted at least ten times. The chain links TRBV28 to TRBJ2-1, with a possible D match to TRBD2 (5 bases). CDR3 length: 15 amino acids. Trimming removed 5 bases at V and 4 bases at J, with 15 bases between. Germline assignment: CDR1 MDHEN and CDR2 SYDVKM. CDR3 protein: CASSPDPGGYNEQFF. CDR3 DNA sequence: TGTGCCAGCAGTCCTGACCCGGGCGGGTACAATGAGCAGTTCTTC.

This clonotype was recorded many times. CDR3 amino acids: CASSQEWIRAYNEQFF. The CDR3 DNA is TGTGCCAGCAGCCAAGAATGGATTAGGGCGTACAATGAGCAGTTCTTC. The V call is TRBV3-1, the J call TRBJ2-1; D unclear. Germline V gene lookup returns CDR1 LGHDT and CDR2 YNNKEL (reference sequence). The CDR3 covers 16 residues. Trimming took off 0 bases at V and 4 bases at J, with 13 bases between the two ends.

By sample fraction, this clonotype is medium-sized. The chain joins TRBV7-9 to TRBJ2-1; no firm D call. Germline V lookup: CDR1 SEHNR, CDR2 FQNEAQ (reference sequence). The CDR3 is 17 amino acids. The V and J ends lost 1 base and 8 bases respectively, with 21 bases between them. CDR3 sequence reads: CASSLGSTNRVKDEQFF. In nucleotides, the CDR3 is TGTGCCAGCAGCTTAGGGTCAACTAACCGAGTTAAGGATGAGCAGTTCTTC.

This CDR3 reads CASSPGFRNQPQYF. The CDR3 nucleotides read TGTGCCAGCAGTCCAGGTTTCCGCAATCAGCCCCAGTACTTC. The V call is TRBV2, the J call TRBJ2-5, with unresolved D. This CDR3 spans 14 amino acids. Germline values: CDR1 SNHLY, CDR2 FYNNEI. Trimming took off 5 bases at V and 9 bases at J, with 19 bases between the two ends.

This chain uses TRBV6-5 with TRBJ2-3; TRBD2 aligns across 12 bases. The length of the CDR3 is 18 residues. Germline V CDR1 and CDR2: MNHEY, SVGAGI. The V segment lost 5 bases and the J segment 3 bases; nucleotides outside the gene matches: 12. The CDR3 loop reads CASSLTRLAGEATDTQYF. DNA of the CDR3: TGTGCCAGCAGTCTCACACGACTAGCGGGAGAGGCTACAGATACGCAGTATTTT.

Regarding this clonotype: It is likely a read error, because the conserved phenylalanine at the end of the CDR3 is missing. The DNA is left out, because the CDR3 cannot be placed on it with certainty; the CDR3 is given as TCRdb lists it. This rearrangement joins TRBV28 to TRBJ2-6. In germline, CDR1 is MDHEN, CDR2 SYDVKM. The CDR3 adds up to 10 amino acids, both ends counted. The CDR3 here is CASSRQIWTS.

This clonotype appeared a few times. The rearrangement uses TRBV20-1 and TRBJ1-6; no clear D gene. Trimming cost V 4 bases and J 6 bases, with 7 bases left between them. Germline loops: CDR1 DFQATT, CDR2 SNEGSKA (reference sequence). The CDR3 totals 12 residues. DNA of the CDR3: TGCAGTGCTAATATGGGTAATTCACCCCTCCACTTT. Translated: CSANMGNSPLHF.

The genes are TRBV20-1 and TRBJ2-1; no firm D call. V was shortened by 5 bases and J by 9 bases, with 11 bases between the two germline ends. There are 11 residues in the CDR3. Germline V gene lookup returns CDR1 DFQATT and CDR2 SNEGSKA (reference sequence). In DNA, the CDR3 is TGCAGTGCTGACGGTGTGTGTGAGCAGTTCTTC. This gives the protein CSADGVCEQFF.

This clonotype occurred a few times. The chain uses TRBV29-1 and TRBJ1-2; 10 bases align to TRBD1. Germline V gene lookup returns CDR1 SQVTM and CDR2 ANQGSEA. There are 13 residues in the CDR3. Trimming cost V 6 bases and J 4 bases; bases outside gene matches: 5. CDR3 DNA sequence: TGCAGCGTGGGGACAGGGGTGCCCTATGGCTACACCTTC. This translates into CSVGTGVPYGYTF.

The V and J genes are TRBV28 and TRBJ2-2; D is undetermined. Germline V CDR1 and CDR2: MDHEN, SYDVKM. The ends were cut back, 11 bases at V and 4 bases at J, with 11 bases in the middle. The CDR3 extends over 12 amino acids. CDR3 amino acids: CAGGYLTGELFF. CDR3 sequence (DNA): TGTGCCGGCGGATACCTCACCGGGGAGCTGTTTTTT.

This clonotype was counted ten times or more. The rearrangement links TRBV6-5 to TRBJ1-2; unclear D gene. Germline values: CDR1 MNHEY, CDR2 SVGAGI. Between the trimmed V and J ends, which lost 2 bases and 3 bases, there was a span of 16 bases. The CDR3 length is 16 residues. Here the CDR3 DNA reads TGTGCCAGCAGTTACGTTTTGCCAACCGATGACTATGGCTACACCTTC. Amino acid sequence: CASSYVLPTDDYGYTF.

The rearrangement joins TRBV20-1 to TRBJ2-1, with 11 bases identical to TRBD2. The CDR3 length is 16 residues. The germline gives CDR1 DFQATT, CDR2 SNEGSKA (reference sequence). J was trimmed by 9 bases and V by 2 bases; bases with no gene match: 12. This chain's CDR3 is CSARMRGSGRGGEQFF. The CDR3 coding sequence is TGCAGTGCTAGAATGCGAGGTAGCGGGAGGGGCGGTGAGCAGTTCTTC.

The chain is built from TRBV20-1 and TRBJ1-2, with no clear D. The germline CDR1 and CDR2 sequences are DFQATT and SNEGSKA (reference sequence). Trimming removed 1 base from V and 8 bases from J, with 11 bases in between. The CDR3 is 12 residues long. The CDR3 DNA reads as TGCAGTGCTAGAGGGGCCGGGGTCGGCTACACCTTC. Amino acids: CSARGAGVGYTF.

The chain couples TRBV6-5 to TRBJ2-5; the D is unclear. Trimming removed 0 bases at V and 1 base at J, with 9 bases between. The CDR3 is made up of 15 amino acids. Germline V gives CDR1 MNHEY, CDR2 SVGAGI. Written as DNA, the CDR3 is TGTGCCAGCAGTTACTCGAGACGTACCCAAGAGACCCAGTACTTC. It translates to CASSYSRRTQETQYF.

DNA of the CDR3: TGTGCCAGCAGCTTGCTCGGACAGGGAGTATCCACTGAAGCTTTCTTT. Translated, it gives CASSLLGQGVSTEAFF. V is TRBV5-6 and J is TRBJ1-1, with TRBD1 identical over 8 bases. Germline assignment: CDR1 SGHDT and CDR2 YYEEEE. This CDR3 comprises 16 residues. The ends lost 1 base at V and 4 bases at J; junction bases unmatched: 9.

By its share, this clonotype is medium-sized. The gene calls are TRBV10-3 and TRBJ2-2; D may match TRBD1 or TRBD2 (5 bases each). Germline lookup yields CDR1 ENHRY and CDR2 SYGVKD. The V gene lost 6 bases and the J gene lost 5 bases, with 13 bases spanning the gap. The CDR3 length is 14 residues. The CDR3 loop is CAIREGPGTGELFF. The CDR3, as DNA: TGTGCCATCAGAGAGGGGCCAGGGACCGGGGAGCTGTTTTTT.

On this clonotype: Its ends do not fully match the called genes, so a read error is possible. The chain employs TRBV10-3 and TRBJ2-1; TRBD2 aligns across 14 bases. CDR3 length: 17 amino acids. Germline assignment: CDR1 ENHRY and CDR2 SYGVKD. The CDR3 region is CAISDRLAGGPYDEQFF. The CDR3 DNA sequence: TGTGCCATCAGCGACCGACTAGCGGGAGGGCCCTACGATGAGCAGTTCTTC.

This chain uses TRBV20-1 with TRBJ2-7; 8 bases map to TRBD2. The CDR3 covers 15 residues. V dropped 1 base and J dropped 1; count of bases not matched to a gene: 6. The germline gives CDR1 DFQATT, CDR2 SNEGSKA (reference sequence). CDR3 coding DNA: TGCAGTGCTAGAGTACTAGCGGTAAAATCCTACGAGCAGTACTTC. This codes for CSARVLAVKSYEQYF.

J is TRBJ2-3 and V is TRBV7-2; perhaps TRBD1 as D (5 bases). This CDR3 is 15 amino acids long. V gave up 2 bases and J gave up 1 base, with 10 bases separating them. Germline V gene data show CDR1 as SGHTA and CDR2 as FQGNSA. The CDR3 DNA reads TGTGCCAGCAGCTTATTGCCCAGGGGCACAGATACGCAGTATTTT. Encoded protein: CASSLLPRGTDTQYF.

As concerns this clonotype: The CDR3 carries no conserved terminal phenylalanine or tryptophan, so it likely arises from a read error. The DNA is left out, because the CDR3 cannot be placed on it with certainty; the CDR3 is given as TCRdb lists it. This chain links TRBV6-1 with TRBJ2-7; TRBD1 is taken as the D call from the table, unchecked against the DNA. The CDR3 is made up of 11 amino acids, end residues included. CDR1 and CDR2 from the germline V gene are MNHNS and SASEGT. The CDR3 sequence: CASRVRQGSSS.